Following are 12 T cell receptor beta chains from one sample sequenced in a study of breast tumors, draining lymph nodes, adjacent tissues. Axillary draining lymph nodes of breast cancer patients supplied the node samples. Each CDR3 protein is one row after TCRdb ran MiXCR on the multiplex PCR reads. Altogether some 85,000 distinct CDR3 sequences are present, approximately 30% being singletons, with the ten largest covering 8% to 9%. Sequencing was performed on axillary lymph node tissue. All receptors come from a female donor with breast cancer. Some clones in this sample may be carry-over from other donors' samples.

This clonotype was seen repeatedly, ten times or more. The gene calls are TRBV12-3 or TRBV12-4 and TRBJ2-2; 12 bases line up with TRBD1. With 5 bases clipped from V and 5 bases from J, the junction kept 12 bases outside the gene matches. The length of the CDR3 is 18 residues. The CDR3 region has the DNA TGTGCCAGCAGTCTTCCTCCGGGACAGGGGGCTGGAACCGGGGAGCTGTTTTTT. It encodes CASSLPPGQGAGTGELFF.

Note on this clonotype: The CDR3 does not close with the conserved phenylalanine or tryptophan, likely indicating a read error. The DNA is omitted, as the CDR3 cannot be located on it reliably, and the CDR3 follows TCRdb's listing. The gene calls are TRBV29-1 and TRBJ2-2; the DNA was not compared with TRBD1, the D call given in the table. The CDR3 comprises 17 residues, both ends counted. The germline CDR1 and CDR2 sequences are SQVTM and ANQGSEA. CDR3: CSVAIRGVWTNTGELFS.

The rearrangement joins TRBV27 to TRBJ2-4, with TRBD2 matching 9 bases. The CDR3 length is 19 residues. Trimming took 5 bases from V and 1 from J; bases not matched to a gene: 15. CDR1 is MNHEY and CDR2 is SMNVEV in the germline V gene (reference sequence). As DNA, the CDR3 is TGTGCCAGCAGTCCCAGCAGAACTGCGGGAGGGGTGGCCAAAAACATTCAGTACTTC. This sequence encodes CASSPSRTAGGVAKNIQYF.

This clonotype showed up many times. The V call is TRBV6-5, the J call TRBJ2-1; the match to TRBD2 covers 9 bases. Looked up from germline, CDR1 is MNHEY and CDR2 is SVGAGI. The V and J ends lost 10 bases and 4 bases, in that order; junction bases with no gene match: 8. The CDR3 runs to 14 residues. In nucleotides, the CDR3 is TGTGCCACCAGCGGGGGGAATATTTACAATGAGCAGTTCTTC. It codes for CATSGGNIYNEQFF.

Turning to this clonotype: With a much larger clone just one base away, this may be a read error. The chain is built from TRBV6-2 or TRBV6-3 and TRBJ2-1, with a weak D call TRBD2 (6 bases). Germline assignment: CDR1 MNHEY and CDR2 SVGEGT. The CDR3 sequence is 14 residues long. The chain's CDR3 is CASSYSLAENEQCF. CDR3 DNA sequence: TGTGCCAGCAGTTACTCACTAGCCGAAAATGAGCAGTGCTTC.

The chain has TRBV7-8 and TRBJ2-3, with D maybe TRBD1 (5 bases). Germline V gene lookup returns CDR1 SGHVS and CDR2 FQNEAQ. The CDR3 has 14 residues. Trimming stripped 5 bases from V and 2 bases from J, with 11 bases between. CDR3 residues: CASSTDTSTDTQYF. CDR3 sequence (DNA): TGTGCCAGCAGCACGGACACATCCACAGATACGCAGTATTTT.

This clonotype was found many times. The chain has TRBV7-9 and TRBJ2-1, with 10 bases that match TRBD2. This CDR3 has 15 residues. In germline, CDR1 is SEHNR, CDR2 FQNEAQ (reference sequence). With 4 bases clipped from V and 3 bases from J, the junction kept 3 bases outside the gene matches. The CDR3: CASSSGLAFYNEQFF. DNA for the CDR3: TGTGCCAGCAGCTCGGGACTAGCGTTCTACAATGAGCAGTTCTTC.

This clonotype has ten or more counts. This chain uses TRBV18 with TRBJ2-7, with 9 bases matching TRBD2. CDR3 length: 16 amino acids. In germline, CDR1 is KGHSH, CDR2 LQKENI. V trimming: 2 bases; J trimming: 2 bases; junction bases outside the gene matches: 7. The CDR3 nucleotides read TGTGCCAGCTCACCAAGGACCCAGCGGGGGGCCTACGAGCAGTACTTC. Amino acid sequence: CASSPRTQRGAYEQYF.

In this sample, this clonotype turned up many times. This chain links TRBV7-9 with TRBJ2-1, with a possible D match to TRBD2 (6 bases). Between the trimmed V and J ends, which lost 2 bases and 6 bases, there was a span of 14 bases. Germline-derived CDR1 and CDR2 are SEHNR and FQNEAQ (reference sequence). The CDR3 is made up of 15 amino acids. In nucleotides, the CDR3 is TGTGCCAGCAGCTTAAGCGGGTCCCCCGGCAATGAGCAGTTCTTC. Translating it yields CASSLSGSPGNEQFF.

The rearrangement uses TRBV25-1 and TRBJ1-2, with a possible D match to TRBD1 (5 bases). Germline assignment: CDR1 MGHDK and CDR2 SYGVNS. The CDR3 sequence is 16 residues long. Trimming took off 4 bases at V and 4 bases at J, with 19 bases between the two ends. The CDR3: CASSARWDREGYGYTF. CDR3 in DNA: TGTGCCAGCAGTGCTAGATGGGACCGGGAGGGCTATGGCTACACCTTC.

As regards this clonotype: A much larger clone lies one base from this, so it may be a read error. V usage is TRBV5-4 and J usage is TRBJ2-7; D gene unclear. Between the trimmed V and J ends, which lost 2 bases and 1 base, there was a span of 13 bases. CDR1 and CDR2 from the germline V gene are SGHNT and YYREEE (reference sequence). The CDR3 totals 15 residues. The CDR3 protein is CASSLIGAGSYEQYF. The DNA for the CDR3 is TGTGCCAGCAGCTTAATTGGCGCCGGATCCTACGAGCAGTACTTC.

This clonotype was recorded many times. This chain links TRBV5-8 with TRBJ2-2, with TRBD1 matching 8 bases. Losses at the gene ends were 5 bases for V and 4 bases for J; bases not matched to a gene: 7. Germline assignment: CDR1 SGHTS and CDR2 YDEGEE. The CDR3 contains 15 residues. CDR3 residues: CASRQGARSTGELFF. CDR3 DNA sequence: TGTGCCAGCAGGCAGGGGGCGCGGAGCACCGGGGAGCTGTTTTTT. Together with reference TRBV5-8 and TRBJ2-2, the CDR3 gives the full variable domain: EAGVTQSPTHLIKTRGQQATLRCSPISGHTSVYWYQQALGLGLQFLLWYDEGEERNRGNFPPRFSGRQFPNYSSELNVNALELEDSALYLCASRQGARSTGELFFGEGSRLTVL.